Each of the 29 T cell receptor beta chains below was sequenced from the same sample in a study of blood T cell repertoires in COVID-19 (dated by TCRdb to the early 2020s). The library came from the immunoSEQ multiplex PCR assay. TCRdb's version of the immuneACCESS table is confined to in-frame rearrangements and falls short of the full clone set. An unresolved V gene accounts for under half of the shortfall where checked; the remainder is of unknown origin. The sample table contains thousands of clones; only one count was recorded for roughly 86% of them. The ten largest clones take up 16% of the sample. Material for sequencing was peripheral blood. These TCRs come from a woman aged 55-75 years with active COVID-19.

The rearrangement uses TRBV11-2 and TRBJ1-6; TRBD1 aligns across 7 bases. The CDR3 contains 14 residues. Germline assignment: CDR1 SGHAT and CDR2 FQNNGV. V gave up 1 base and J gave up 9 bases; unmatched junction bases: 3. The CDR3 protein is CASSLAQGFSPLHF. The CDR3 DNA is TGTGCCAGCAGCTTAGCACAGGGGTTTTCACCCCTCCACTTT.

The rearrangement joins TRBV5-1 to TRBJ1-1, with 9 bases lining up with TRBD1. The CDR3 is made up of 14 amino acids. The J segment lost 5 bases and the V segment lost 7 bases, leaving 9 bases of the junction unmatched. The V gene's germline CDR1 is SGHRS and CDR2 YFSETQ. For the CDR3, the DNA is TGCGCCAGCCAGAGACAGGGGGTGTGGACTGAAGCTTTCTTT. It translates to CASQRQGVWTEAFF.

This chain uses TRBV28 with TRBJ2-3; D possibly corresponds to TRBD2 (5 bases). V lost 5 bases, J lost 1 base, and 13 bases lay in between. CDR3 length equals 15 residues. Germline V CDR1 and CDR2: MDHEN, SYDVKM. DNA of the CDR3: TGTGCCAGCAGTGCCCACGGAGCGGGCACAGATACGCAGTATTTT. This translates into CASSAHGAGTDTQYF.

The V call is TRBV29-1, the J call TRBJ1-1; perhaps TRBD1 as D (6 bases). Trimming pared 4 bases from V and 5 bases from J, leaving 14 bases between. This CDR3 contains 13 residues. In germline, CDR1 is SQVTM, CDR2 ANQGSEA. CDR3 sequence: CSVVMGAGTEAFF. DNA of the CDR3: TGCAGCGTTGTTATGGGGGCCGGGACTGAAGCTTTCTTT.

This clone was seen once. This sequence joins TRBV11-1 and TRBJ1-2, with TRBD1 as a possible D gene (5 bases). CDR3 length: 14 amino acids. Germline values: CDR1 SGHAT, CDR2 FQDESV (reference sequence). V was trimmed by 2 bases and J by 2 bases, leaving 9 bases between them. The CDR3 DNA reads TGTGCCAGCAGCTTAACCGGGGGGAACTATGGCTACACCTTC. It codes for CASSLTGGNYGYTF.

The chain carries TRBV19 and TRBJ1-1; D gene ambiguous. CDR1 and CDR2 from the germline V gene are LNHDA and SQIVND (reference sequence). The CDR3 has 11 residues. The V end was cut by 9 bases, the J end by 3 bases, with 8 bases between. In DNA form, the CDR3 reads TGTGCCAGCCACCAGTACACTGAAGCTTTCTTT. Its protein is CASHQYTEAFF.

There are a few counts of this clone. CDR3 nucleotides: TGTGCCAGCAGCTCATGGGACAGTCCGAGGTATTTT. Translating gives CASSSWDSPRYF. The chain couples TRBV13 to TRBJ2-3; TRBD1 aligns across 7 bases. The CDR3 sequence is 12 residues long. Trimming took 4 bases from V and 14 from J; bases not matched to a gene: 9. From germline, CDR1 is PRHDT and CDR2 FYEKMQ (reference sequence).

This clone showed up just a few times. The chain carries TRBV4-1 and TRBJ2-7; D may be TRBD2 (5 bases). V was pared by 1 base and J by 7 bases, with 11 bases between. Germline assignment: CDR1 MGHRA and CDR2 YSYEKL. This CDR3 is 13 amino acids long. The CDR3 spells CASSQVLDWEQYF. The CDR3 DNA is TGCGCCAGCAGCCAAGTGTTGGACTGGGAGCAGTACTTC.

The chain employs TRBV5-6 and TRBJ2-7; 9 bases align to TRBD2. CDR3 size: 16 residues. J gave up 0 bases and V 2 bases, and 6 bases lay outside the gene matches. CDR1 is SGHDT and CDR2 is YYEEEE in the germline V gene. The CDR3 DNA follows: TGTGCCAGCAGCTTTCGAGCGGGGGGCATCTCCTACGAGCAGTACTTC. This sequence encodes CASSFRAGGISYEQYF.

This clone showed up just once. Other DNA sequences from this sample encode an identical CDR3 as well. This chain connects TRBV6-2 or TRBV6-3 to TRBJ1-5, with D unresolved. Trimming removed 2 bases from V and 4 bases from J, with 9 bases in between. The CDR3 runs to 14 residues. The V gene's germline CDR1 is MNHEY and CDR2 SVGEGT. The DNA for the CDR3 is TGTGCCAGCAGTTACAGTCGGAGTAATCAGCCCCAGCATTTT. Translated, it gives CASSYSRSNQPQHF.

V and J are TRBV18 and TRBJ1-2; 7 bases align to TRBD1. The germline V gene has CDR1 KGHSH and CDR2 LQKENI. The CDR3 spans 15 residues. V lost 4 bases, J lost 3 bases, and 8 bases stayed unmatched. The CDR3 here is CASSRQGYTDYGYTF. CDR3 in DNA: TGTGCCAGCTCACGACAGGGCTATACGGACTATGGCTACACCTTC.

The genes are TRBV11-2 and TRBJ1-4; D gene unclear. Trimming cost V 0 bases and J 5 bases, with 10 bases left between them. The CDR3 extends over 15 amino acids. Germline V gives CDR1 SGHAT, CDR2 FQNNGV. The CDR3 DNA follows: TGTGCCAGCAGCTTAGATCCGAGGAGAAATGAAAAACTGTTTTTT. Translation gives CASSLDPRRNEKLFF.

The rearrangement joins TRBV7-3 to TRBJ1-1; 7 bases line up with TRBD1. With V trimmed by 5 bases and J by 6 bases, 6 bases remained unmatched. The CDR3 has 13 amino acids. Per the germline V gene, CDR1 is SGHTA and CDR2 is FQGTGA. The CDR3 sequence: CASSPTQGAEAFF. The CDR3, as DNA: TGTGCCAGCAGCCCCACCCAGGGGGCTGAAGCTTTCTTT.

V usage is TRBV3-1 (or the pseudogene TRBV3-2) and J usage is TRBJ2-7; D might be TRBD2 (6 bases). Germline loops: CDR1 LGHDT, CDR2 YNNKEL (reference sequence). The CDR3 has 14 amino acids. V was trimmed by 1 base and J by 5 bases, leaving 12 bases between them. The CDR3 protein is CASSQAGGGNEQYF. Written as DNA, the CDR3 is TGTGCCAGCAGCCAAGCGGGTGGGGGGAACGAGCAGTACTTC.

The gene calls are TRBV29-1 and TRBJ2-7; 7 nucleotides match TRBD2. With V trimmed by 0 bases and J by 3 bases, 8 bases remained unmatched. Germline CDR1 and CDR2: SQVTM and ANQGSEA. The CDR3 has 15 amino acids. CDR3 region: CSVEDWGGGLYEQYF. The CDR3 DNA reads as TGCAGCGTTGAAGATTGGGGGGGAGGACTCTACGAGCAGTACTTC.

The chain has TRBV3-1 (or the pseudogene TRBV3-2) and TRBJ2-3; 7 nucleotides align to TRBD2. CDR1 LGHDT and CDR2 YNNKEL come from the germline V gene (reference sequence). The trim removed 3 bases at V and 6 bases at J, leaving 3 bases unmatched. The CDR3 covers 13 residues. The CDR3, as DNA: TGTGCCAGCAGCCAGCGGGGGTTTGATACGCAGTATTTT. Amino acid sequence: CASSQRGFDTQYF.

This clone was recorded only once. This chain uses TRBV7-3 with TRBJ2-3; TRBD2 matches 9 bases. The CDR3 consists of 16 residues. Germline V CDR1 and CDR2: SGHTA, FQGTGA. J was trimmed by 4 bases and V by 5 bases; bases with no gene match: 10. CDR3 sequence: CASSGERGAGADTQYF. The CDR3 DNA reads TGTGCCAGCAGCGGGGAGCGGGGGGCAGGGGCAGATACGCAGTATTTT.

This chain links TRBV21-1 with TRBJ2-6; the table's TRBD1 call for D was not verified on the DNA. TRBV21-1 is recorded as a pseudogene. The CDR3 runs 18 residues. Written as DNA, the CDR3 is TGTGCCAGCAGCCCCGACAGAAGAGTCCACTCTGGGGCCAACGTCCTGACTTTC. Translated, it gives CASSPDRRVHSGANVLTF.

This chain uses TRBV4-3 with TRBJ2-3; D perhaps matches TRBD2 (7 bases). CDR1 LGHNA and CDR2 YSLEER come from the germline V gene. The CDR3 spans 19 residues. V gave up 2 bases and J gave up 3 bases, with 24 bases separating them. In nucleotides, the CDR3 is TGCGCCAGCAGCCAACTGCGAGGGGGGGCCGTCTCGATTACAGATACGCAGTATTTT. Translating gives CASSQLRGGAVSITDTQYF.

The CDR3 reads CASSLAGVTDTQYF. CDR3 DNA sequence: TGTGCCAGCAGTCTAGCGGGGGTCACAGATACGCAGTATTTT. The chain uses TRBV28 and TRBJ2-3, with TRBD2 matching over 10 bases. Unmatched junction bases numbered 1, after V lost 5 bases and J lost 2 bases. This CDR3 is 14 amino acids long. Germline CDR1 is MDHEN and CDR2 is SYDVKM.

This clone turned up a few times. The CDR3 reads CASSHPTSGGAYEQYF. In DNA, the CDR3 is TGCGCCAGCAGCCACCCCACTAGCGGGGGGGCCTACGAGCAGTACTTC. The chain couples TRBV4-1 to TRBJ2-7; 13 nucleotides agree with TRBD2. The V gene end was trimmed by 3 bases and the J gene end by 2 bases; junction bases not matched to a gene: 4. Germline V gene sequence: CDR1 MGHRA, CDR2 YSYEKL. The CDR3 is 16 residues long.

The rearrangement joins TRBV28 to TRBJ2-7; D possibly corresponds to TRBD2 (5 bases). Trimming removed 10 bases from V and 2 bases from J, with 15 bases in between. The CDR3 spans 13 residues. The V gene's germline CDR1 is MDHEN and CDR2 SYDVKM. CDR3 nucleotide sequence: TGTGCCACCGGGGTCCCCGGCGCCTACGAGCAGTACTTC. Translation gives CATGVPGAYEQYF. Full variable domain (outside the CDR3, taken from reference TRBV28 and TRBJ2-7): DVKVTQSSRYLVKRTGEKVFLECVQDMDHENMFWYRQDPGLGLRLIYFSYDVKMKEKGDIPEGYSVSREKKERFSLILESASTNQTSMYLCATGVPGAYEQYFGPGTRLTVT.

CDR3 in amino acids: CATSRDRNQGNEQFF. In DNA form, the CDR3 reads TGTGCCACCAGCAGAGACAGAAACCAGGGCAATGAGCAGTTCTTC. The rearrangement uses TRBV15 and TRBJ2-1; tentatively, D is TRBD1 (5 bases). CDR1 and CDR2 (germline): LNHNV, YYDKDF (reference sequence). The CDR3 runs to 15 residues. The germline V and J ends were trimmed by 0 bases and 6 bases, with 12 bases remaining between them.

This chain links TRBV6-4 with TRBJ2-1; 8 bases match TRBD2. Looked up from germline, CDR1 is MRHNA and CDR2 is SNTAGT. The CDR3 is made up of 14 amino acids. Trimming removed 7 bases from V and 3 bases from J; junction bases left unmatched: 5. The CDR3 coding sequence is TGTGCCAGCAAAGTTAGCGGGGACTACAATGAGCAGTTCTTC. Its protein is CASKVSGDYNEQFF.

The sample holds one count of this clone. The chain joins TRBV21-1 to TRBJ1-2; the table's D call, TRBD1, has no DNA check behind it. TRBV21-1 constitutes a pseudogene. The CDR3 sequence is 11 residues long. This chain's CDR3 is CASSYITGYTF. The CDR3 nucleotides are TGTGCCAGCAGCTACATAACAGGCTACACCTTC.

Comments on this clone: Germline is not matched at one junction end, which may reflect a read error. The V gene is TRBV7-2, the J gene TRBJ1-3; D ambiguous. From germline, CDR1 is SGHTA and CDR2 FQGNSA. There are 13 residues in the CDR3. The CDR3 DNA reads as TGCGCCAGCAGCCCGGTCCCTGGAAACACCATATATTTT. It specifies CASSPVPGNTIYF.

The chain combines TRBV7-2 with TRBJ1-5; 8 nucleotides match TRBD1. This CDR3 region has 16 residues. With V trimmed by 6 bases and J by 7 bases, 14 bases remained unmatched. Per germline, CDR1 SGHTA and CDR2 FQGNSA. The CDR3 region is CASRPSGQGKGQPQHF. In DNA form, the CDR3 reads TGTGCCAGCAGACCTTCCGGACAGGGAAAGGGGCAGCCCCAGCATTTT.

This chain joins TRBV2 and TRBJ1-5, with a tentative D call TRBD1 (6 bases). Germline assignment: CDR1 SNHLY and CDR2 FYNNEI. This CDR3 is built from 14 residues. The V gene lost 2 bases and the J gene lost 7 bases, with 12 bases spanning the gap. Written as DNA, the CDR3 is TGTGCCAGCAGTGAACTTCAGGGGCACCAGCCCCAGCATTTT. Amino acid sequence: CASSELQGHQPQHF.

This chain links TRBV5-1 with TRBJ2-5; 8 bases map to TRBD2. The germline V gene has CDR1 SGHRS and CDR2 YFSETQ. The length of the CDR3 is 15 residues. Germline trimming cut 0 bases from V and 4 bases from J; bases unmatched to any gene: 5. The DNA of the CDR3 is TGCGCCAGCAGCTTGGAGCGGGGGAGGAGAGAGACCCAGTACTTC. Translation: CASSLERGRRETQYF.